This entry features one T cell receptor beta chain sequence. This record comes from a study of blood T cell repertoires in COVID-19. Study information: T cells, B-cell-depleted T cells, or PBMCs supplied cDNA or gDNA.

Under the authors' procedure: Amplification with reference gene primers provided the estimates of nucleated cell counts. TCRdb keeps only in-frame clones here, not all; method: immunoSEQ multiplex PCR. Clone size and the V and J calls come from that table; the DNA yielded D and trimming. The sample lists 150,000 to 200,000 clones; about 88% were seen once. Germline CDR1 is SGHVS and CDR2 is FNYEAQ. With V trimmed by 2 bases and J by 5 bases, 8 bases remained unmatched. The CDR3 length is 16 residues. The TCR comes from a woman aged 25 to 39 with active or convalescent COVID-19. The chain uses TRBV7-6 and TRBJ2-5, with TRBD2 matching over 10 bases. What was sequenced was peripheral blood. Written as DNA, the CDR3 is TGTGCCAGCAGCTTACTTGGGCTAGCGGGGGATGAGACCCAGTACTTC. It specifies CASSLLGLAGDETQYF.